This TCR beta chain was retrieved from a study of blood T cell repertoires in COVID-19. For the study at large: Sites in the United States, Italy and Spain provided acute and convalescent COVID-19 samples. From T cells, B-cell-depleted T cells, or PBMCs came the material, which was cDNA or gDNA.

Original methodology: Nucleated cell number was recorded as an estimate derived from reference gene primer amplification. The assay was immunoSEQ multiplex PCR, and TCRdb's table has in-frame clones only and misses some. V and J calls and clone size follow that table, whereas D and trimming were derived from the DNA. The table has 200,000 to 250,000 clones, approximately 81% seen once. There are 16 residues in the CDR3. Germline assignment: CDR1 SGDLS and CDR2 YYNGEE. Trimming pared 6 bases from V and 0 bases from J, leaving 17 bases between. The specimen sequenced was peripheral blood. The rearrangement uses TRBV9 and TRBJ2-3; TRBD1 might be the D (5 bases). This clonotype was sampled from a man aged 45-65 years who had recovered from COVID-19. The CDR3 DNA follows: TGTGCCAGCACCTTTCTCAGGGAACCCAGCACAGATACGCAGTATTTT. Translating it yields CASTFLREPSTDTQYF.